These 5 T cell receptor beta chains were all obtained from the same sample, sequenced in a study of cytomegalovirus exposure and HLA in healthy donors. 13 Jbeta primers and 60 Vbeta primers were used for the PCR. Sequencing was performed with immunoSEQ multiplex PCR; in TCRdb, only in-frame clones are kept and a portion is missing. The table lists approximately 73,000 clones, under 70% of them singletons, with around 5.8% in the top ten. What was sequenced was PBMCs. The source of these receptors is a man under 40 in good health and CMV-seropositive.

V and J are TRBV11-1 and TRBJ2-1; 11 bases agree with TRBD2. V was pared by 6 bases and J by 1 base, with 2 bases of the junction left unmatched. This CDR3 is 15 amino acids long. CDR1 is SGHAT, CDR2 FQDESV, per germline (reference sequence). The CDR3 DNA follows: TGTGCCAGCAGTCTAGCGGGGGGTTCCTACAATGAGCAGTTCTTC. Its protein is CASSLAGGSYNEQFF.

The genes are TRBV20-1 and TRBJ2-7; 11 bases are a match to TRBD2. The germline V gene has CDR1 DFQATT and CDR2 SNEGSKA (reference sequence). Trimming took 8 bases from V and 7 from J; bases not matched to a gene: 4. This CDR3 contains 11 residues. CDR3 in amino acids: CSSTSGGEQYF. In DNA, the CDR3 is TGCAGTTCCACTAGCGGGGGAGAGCAGTACTTC.

The J gene is TRBJ1-2, the V gene TRBV9, with D possibly matching TRBD1 (6 bases). The CDR3 sequence is 15 residues long. Trimming took 1 base from V and 8 from J, leaving 18 bases between them. CDR1 is SGDLS, CDR2 YYNGEE, per germline. CDR3 DNA: TGTGCCAGCAGCGTATCGGCAAAGGGGGATAGGGGCTACACCTTC. Protein product: CASSVSAKGDRGYTF.

Notes on this clone: A read error is likely, as this CDR3 ends without the conserved phenylalanine or tryptophan. This rearrangement joins TRBV5-1 to TRBJ2-7; TRBD2 agrees at 7 bases. Germline loops: CDR1 SGHRS, CDR2 YFSETQ. The CDR3 extends over 14 amino acids. Germline trimming cut 3 bases from V and 6 bases from J; bases unmatched to any gene: 9. CDR3 in amino acids: CASSSRGGEGEQYL. The DNA for the CDR3 is TGCGCCAGCAGCTCCCGGGGAGGGGAAGGCGAGCAGTACCTC.

For the CDR3, the DNA is TGTGCCAGCAGCCCCCAGACAGGGGGCAGTGCAGATACGCAGTATTTT. Translation: CASSPQTGGSADTQYF. The chain joins TRBV7-9 to TRBJ2-3, with 10 bases matching TRBD1. From germline, CDR1 is SEHNR and CDR2 FQNEAQ (reference sequence). The CDR3 contains 16 residues. Germline trimming cut 5 bases from V and 4 bases from J; bases unmatched to any gene: 9.